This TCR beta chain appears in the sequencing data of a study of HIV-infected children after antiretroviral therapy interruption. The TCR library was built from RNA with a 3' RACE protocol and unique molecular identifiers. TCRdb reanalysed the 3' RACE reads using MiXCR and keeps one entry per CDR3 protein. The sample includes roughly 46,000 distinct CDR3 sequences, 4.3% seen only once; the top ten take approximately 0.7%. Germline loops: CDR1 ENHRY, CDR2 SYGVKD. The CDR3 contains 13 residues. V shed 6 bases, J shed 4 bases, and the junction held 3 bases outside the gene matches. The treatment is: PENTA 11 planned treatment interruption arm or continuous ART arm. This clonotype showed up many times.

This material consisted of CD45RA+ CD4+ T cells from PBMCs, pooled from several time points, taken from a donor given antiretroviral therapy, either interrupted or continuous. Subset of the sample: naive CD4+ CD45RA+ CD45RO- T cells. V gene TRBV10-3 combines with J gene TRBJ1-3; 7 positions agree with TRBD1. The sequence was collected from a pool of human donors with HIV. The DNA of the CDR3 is TGTGCCATCAGCGGGACAGTCGGAAACACCATATATTTT. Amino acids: CAISGTVGNTIYF.